These 5 T cell receptor beta chains were sequenced from one sample in a study of blood T cells in healthy people across ages. A second about 7 to 12 cycle PCR used barcoded and J-beta primers. One entry per CDR3 protein, called by TCRdb with MiXCR from the 5' RACE reads. The table has some 890,000 distinct CDR3 sequences, 25% to 30% seen once. The same data also went into a second study, on T cells of mothers and their children.

The source material was blood. These receptors originate from a woman aged 40 to 50 in good health.

The V gene is TRBV14, the J gene TRBJ2-1; D perhaps matches TRBD1 (5 bases). CDR1 and CDR2 (germline): SGHDN, FVKESK. The CDR3 spans 14 residues. Trimming removed 3 bases at V and 4 bases at J, with 10 bases between. CDR3 coding DNA: TGTGCCAGCAGCCAGATAGACAGATACAATGAGCAGTTCTTC. The encoded protein is CASSQIDRYNEQFF.

This clonotype turned up a few times. A read error is possible here, since a much larger clone lies one base away. V gene TRBV6-6 combines with J gene TRBJ1-1, with TRBD1 as a possible D gene (6 bases). V lost 4 bases, J lost 0 bases, and 9 bases lay in between. The CDR3 has 14 amino acids. Per the germline V gene, CDR1 is MNHNY and CDR2 is SVGAGI (reference sequence). This chain's CDR3 is CASSWTEMNTEAFF. CDR3 nucleotides: TGTGCCAGCAGTTGGACAGAGATGAACACTGAAGCTTTCTTT.

The V and J genes are TRBV7-2 and TRBJ2-3; D is unresolved. Deletions cut 1 base from V and 0 bases from J, with 8 bases between. The CDR3 runs 15 residues. The germline CDR1 and CDR2 sequences are SGHTA and FQGNSA. The CDR3 sequence: CASSLGSTSTDTQYF. The CDR3 DNA reads TGTGCCAGCAGCTTAGGGTCCACTAGCACAGATACGCAGTATTTT. The whole variable domain, remainder taken from reference TRBV7-2 and TRBJ2-3, is GAGVSQSPSNKVTEKGKDVELRCDPISGHTALYWYRQSLGQGLEFLIYFQGNSAPDKSGLPSDRFSAERTGGSVSTLTIQRTQQEDSAVYLCASSLGSTSTDTQYFGPGTRLTVL.

This clonotype was detected only a few times. CDR3 nucleotide sequence: TGCAGCGTTGTTAATGGGGGGCCCAACACTGAAGCTTTCTTT. Protein sequence: CSVVNGGPNTEAFF. J is TRBJ1-1 and V is TRBV29-1, with D maybe TRBD1 (6 bases). Germline CDR1 is SQVTM and CDR2 is ANQGSEA. Trimming cost V 4 bases and J 2 bases, with 14 bases left between them. This CDR3 is built from 14 residues.

This chain joins TRBV7-3 and TRBJ1-6; 9 bases are a match to TRBD1. The length of the CDR3 is 15 residues. Germline-derived CDR1 and CDR2 are SGHTA and FQGTGA. V was clipped by 0 bases and J by 9 bases; unmatched bases: 3. CDR3 amino acids: CASSLTGTGPSPLHF. The CDR3 DNA sequence: TGTGCCAGCAGCTTAACCGGGACAGGGCCTTCACCCCTCCACTTT.